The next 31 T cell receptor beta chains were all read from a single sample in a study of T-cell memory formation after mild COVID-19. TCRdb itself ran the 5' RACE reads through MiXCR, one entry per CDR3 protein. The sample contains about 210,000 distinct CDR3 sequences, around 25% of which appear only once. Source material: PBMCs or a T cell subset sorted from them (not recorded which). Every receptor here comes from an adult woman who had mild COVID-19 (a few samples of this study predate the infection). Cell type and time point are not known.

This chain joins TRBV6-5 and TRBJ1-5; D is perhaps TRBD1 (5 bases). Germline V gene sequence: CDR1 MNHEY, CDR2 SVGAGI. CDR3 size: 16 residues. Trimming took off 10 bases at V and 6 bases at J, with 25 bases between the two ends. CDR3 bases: TGTGCCACCGCCACGAACCGGAGGGGTCGGCCTCAGCCCCAGCATTTT. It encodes CATATNRRGRPQPQHF.

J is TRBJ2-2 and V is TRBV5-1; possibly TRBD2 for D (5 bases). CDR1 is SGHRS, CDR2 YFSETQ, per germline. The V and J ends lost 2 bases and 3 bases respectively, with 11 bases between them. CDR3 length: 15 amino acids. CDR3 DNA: TGCGCCAGCAGCTTTGGAGGCCCCGACACCGGGGAGCTGTTTTTT. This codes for CASSFGGPDTGELFF.

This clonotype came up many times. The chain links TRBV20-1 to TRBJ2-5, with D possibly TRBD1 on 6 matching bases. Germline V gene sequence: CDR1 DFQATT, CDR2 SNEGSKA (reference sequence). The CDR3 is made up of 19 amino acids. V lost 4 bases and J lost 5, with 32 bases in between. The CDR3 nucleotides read TGCAGTGCTACCGAAGGGACACCGAAGGTCGAGATAAGTTTGGAGACCCAGTACTTC. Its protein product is CSATEGTPKVEISLETQYF.

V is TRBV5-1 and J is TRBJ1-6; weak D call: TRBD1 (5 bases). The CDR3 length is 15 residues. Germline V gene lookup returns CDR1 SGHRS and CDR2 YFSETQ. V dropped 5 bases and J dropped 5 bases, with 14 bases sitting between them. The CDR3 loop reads CASSPDGGNNSPLHF. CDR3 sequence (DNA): TGCGCCAGCAGTCCCGATGGGGGGAATAATTCACCCCTCCACTTT.

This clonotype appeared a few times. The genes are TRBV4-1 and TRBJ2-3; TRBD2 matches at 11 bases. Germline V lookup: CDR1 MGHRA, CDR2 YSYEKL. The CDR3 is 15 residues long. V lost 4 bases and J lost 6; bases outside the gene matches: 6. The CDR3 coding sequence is TGCGCCAGCAGCCTGACTAGCGGGGATTTGGATACGCAGTATTTT. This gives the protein CASSLTSGDLDTQYF.

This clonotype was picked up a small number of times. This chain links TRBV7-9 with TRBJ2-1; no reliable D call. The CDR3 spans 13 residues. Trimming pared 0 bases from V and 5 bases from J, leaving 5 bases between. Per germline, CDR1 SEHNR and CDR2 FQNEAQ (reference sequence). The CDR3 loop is CASSLAGNNEQFF. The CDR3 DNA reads TGTGCCAGCAGCTTAGCAGGGAACAATGAGCAGTTCTTC.

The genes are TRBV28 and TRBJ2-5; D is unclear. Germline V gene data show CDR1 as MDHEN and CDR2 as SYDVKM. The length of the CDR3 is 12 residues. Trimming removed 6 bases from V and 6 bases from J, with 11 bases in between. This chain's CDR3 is CASRPTSQTQYF. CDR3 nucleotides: TGTGCCAGCAGACCCACTTCGCAGACCCAGTACTTC.

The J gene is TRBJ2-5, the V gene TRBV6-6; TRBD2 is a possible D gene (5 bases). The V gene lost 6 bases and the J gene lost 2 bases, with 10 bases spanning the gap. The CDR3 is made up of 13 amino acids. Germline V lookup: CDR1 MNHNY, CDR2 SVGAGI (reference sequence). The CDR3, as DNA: TGTGCCAGCAGGTACGGGGATCAAGAGACCCAGTACTTC. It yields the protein CASRYGDQETQYF.

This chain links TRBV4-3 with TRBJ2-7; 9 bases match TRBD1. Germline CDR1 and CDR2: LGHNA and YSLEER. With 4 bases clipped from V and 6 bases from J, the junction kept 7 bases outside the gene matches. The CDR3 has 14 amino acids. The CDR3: CASSRTGAAGEQYF. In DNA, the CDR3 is TGCGCCAGCAGCCGGACAGGGGCAGCGGGCGAGCAGTACTTC.

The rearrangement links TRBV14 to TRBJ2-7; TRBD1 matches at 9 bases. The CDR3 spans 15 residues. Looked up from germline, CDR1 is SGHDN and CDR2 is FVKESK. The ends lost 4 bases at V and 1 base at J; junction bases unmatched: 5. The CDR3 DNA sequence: TGTGCCAGCAGCCCCGGACAGGGGAATTCCTACGAGCAGTACTTC. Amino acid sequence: CASSPGQGNSYEQYF.

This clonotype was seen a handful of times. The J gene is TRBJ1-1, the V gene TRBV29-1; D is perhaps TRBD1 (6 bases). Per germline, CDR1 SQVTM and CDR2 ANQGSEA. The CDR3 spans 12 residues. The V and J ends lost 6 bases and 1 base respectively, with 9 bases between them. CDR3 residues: CSVDRQNTEAFF. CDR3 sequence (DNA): TGCAGCGTCGACAGGCAGAACACTGAAGCTTTCTTT.

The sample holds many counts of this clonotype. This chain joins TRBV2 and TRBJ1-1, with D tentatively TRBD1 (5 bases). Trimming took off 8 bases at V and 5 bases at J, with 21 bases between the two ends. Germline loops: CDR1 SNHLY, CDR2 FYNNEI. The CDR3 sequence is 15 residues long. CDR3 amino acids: CASLGYTGPGTEAFF. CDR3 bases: TGTGCCAGCTTGGGATATACAGGTCCGGGTACTGAAGCTTTCTTT.

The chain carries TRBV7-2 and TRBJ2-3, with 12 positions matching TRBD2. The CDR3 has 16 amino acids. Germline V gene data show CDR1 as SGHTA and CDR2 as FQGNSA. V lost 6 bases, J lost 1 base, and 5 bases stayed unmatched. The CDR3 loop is CASSLRLAGGTDTQYF. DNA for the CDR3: TGTGCCAGCAGTTTACGACTAGCGGGGGGCACAGATACGCAGTATTTT.

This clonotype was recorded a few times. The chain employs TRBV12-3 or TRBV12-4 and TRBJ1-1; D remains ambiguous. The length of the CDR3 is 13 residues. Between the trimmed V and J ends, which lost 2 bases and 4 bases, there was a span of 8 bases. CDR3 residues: CASSLLATTEAFF. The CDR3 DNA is TGTGCCAGCAGTTTACTGGCAACCACTGAAGCTTTCTTT.

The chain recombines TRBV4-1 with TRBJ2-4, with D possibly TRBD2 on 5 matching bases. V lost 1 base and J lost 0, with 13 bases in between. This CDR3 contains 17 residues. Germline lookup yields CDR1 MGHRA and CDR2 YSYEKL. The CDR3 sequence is CASSQVGVGRAKNIQYF. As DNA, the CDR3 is TGCGCCAGCAGCCAAGTCGGGGTGGGTAGAGCCAAAAACATTCAGTACTTC.

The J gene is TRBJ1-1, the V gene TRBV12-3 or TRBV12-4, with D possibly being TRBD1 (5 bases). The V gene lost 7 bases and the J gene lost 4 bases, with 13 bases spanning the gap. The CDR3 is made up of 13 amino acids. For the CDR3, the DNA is TGTGCCAGCATCGACAGCCCGGGCACTGAAGCTTTCTTT. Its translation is CASIDSPGTEAFF.

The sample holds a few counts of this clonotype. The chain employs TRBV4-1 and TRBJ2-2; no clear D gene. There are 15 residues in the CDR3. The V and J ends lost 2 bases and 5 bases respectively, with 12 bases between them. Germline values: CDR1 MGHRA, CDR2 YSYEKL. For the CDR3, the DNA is TGCGCCAGCAGCCAAACGGCCCCAAATACCGGGGAGCTGTTTTTT. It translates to CASSQTAPNTGELFF.

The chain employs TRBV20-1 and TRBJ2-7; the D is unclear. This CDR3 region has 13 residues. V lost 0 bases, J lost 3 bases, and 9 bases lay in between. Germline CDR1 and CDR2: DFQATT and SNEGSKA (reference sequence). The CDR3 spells CSAREAIGYEQYF. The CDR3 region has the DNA TGCAGTGCTAGAGAAGCGATTGGCTACGAGCAGTACTTC.

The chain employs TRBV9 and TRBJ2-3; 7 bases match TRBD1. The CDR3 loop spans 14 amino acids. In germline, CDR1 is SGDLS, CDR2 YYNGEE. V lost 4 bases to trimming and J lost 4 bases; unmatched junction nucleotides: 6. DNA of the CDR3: TGTGCCAGCAGCTCGGACAGGCGCTCAGATACGCAGTATTTT. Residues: CASSSDRRSDTQYF.

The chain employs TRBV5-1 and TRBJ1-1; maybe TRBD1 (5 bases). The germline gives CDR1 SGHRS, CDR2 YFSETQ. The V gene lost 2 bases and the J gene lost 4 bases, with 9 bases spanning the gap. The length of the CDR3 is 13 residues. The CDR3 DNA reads TGCGCCAGCAGCTTTGGGACCACCACTGAAGCTTTCTTT. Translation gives CASSFGTTTEAFF.

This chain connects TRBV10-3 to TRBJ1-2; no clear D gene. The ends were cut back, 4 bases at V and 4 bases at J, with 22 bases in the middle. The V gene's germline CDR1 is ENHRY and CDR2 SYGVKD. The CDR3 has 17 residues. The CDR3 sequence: CAISARADQSGVYGYTF. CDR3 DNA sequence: TGTGCCATCAGTGCGAGGGCAGACCAGAGTGGGGTCTATGGCTACACCTTC.

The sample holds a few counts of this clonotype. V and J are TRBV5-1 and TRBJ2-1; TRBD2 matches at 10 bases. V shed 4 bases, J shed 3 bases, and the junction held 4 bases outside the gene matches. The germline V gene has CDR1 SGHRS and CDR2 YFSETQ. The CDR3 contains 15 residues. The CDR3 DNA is TGCGCCAGCAGCCAGAGCGGGGGGGGCTACAATGAGCAGTTCTTC. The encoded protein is CASSQSGGGYNEQFF.

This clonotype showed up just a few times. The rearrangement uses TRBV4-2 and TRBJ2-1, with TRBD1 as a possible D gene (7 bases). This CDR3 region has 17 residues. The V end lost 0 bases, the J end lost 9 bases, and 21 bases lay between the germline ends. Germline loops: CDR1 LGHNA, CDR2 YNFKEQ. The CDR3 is CASSQEGGLGGHGEQFF. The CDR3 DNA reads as TGTGCCAGCAGCCAAGAAGGGGGCCTCGGAGGGCATGGTGAGCAGTTCTTC.

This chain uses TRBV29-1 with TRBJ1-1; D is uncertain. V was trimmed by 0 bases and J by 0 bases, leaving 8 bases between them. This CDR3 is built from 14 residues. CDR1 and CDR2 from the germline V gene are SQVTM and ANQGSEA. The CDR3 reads CSVEDVGLNTEAFF. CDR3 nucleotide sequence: TGCAGCGTTGAAGATGTGGGTTTGAACACTGAAGCTTTCTTT. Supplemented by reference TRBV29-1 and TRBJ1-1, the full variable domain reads SAVISQKPSRDICQRGTSLTIQCQVDSQVTMMFWYRQQPGQSLTLIATANQGSEATYESGFVIDKFPISRPNLTFSTLTVSNMSPEDSSIYLCSVEDVGLNTEAFFGQGTRLTVV.

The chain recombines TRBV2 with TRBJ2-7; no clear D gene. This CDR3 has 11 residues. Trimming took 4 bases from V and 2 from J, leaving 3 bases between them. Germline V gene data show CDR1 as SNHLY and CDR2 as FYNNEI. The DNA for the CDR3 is TGTGCCAGCAGTGCGACCTACGAGCAGTACTTC. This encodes CASSATYEQYF.

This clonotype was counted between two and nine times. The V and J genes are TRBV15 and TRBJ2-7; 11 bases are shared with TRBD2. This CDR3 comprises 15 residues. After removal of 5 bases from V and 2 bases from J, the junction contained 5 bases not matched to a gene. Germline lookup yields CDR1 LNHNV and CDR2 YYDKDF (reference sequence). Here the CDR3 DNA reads TGTGCCACCAGCGTAGCGGGAGGGCATACCTACGAGCAGTACTTC. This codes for CATSVAGGHTYEQYF.

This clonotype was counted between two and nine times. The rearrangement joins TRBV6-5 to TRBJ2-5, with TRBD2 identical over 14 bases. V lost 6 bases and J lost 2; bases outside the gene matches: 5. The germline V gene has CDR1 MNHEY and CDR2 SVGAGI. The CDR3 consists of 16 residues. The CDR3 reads CASRAWTSGRQETQYF. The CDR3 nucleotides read TGTGCCAGCAGAGCATGGACTAGCGGGAGGCAAGAGACCCAGTACTTC.

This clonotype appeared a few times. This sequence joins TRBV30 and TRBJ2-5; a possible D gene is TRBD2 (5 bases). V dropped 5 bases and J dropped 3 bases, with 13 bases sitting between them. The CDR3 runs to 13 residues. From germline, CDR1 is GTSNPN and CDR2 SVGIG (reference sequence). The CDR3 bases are TGTGCCTGGGGCGGGCAGTCAAAAGAGACCCAGTACTTC. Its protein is CAWGGQSKETQYF.

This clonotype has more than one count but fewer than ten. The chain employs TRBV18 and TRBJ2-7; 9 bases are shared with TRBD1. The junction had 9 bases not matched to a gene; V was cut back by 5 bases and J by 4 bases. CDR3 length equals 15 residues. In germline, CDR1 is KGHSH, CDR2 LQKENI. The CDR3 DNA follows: TGTGCCAGCTCAACCGGGACAGGGTCTAGATACGAGCAGTACTTC. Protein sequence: CASSTGTGSRYEQYF.

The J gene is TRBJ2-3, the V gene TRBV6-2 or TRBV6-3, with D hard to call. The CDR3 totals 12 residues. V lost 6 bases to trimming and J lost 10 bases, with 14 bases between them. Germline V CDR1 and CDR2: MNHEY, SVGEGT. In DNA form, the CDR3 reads TGTGCCAGCAGCCATACTCACGTGGCGCAGTATTTT. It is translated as CASSHTHVAQYF.

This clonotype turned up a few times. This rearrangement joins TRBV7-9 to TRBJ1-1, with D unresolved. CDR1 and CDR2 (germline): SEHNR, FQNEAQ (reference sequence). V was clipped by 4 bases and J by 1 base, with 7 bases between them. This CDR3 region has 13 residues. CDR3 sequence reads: CASSSDTNTEAFF. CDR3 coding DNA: TGTGCCAGCAGCTCAGACACGAACACTGAAGCTTTCTTT.